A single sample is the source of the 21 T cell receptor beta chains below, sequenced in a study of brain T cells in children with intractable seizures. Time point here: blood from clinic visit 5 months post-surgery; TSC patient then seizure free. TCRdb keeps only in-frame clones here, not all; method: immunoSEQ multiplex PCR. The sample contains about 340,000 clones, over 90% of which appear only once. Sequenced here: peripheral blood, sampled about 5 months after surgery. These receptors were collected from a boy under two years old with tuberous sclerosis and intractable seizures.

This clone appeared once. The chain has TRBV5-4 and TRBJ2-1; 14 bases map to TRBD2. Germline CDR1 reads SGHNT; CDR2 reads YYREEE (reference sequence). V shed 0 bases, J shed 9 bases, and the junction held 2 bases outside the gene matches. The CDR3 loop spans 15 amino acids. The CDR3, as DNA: TGTGCCAGCAGCTTGGGGGGACTAGCGGGAGCTGAGCAGTTCTTC. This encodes CASSLGGLAGAEQFF.

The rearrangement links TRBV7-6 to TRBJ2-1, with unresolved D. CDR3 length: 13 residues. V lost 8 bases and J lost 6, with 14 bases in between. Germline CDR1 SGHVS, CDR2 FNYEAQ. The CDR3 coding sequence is TGTGCCAGCGCGCAAGTCTATGGCAATGAGCAGTTCTTC. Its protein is CASAQVYGNEQFF.

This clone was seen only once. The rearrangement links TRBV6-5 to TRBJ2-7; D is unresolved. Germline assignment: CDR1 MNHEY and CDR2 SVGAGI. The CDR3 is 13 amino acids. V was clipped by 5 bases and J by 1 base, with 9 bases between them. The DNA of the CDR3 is TGTGCCAGCAGTCCCACTCAGTCCTACGAGCAGTACTTC. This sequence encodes CASSPTQSYEQYF.

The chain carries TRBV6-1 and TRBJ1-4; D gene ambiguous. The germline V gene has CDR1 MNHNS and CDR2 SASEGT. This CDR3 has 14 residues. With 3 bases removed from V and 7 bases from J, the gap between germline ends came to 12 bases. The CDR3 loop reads CASSDGRKSEKLFF. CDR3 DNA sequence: TGTGCCAGCAGTGACGGGCGTAAAAGTGAAAAACTGTTTTTT.

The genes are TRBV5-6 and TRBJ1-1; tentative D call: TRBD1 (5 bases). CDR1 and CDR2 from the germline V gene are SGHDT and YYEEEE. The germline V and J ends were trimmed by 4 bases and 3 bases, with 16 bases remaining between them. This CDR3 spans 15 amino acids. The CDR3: CASSHLDTLYTEAFF. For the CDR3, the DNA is TGTGCCAGCAGCCATTTGGACACCCTGTACACTGAAGCTTTCTTT.

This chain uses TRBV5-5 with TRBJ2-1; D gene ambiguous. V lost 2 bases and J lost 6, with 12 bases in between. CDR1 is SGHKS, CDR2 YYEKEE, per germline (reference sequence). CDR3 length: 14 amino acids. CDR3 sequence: CASSFTLGRNEQFF. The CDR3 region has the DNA TGTGCCAGCAGCTTTACCCTTGGACGCAATGAGCAGTTCTTC.

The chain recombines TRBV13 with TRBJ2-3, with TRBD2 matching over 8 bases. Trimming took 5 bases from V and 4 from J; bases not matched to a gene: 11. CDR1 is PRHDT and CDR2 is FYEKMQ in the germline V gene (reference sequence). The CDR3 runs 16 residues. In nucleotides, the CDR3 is TGTGCCAGCAGCAGCTTATTCAGCGGGGGTGCAGATACGCAGTATTTT. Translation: CASSSLFSGGADTQYF.

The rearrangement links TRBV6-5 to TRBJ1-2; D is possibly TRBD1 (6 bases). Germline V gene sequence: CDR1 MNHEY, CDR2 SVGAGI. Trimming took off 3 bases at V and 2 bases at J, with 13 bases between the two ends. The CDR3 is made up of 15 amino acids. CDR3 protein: CASSYFRGGNYGYTF. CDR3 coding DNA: TGTGCCAGCAGTTATTTCAGGGGTGGGAACTATGGCTACACCTTC.

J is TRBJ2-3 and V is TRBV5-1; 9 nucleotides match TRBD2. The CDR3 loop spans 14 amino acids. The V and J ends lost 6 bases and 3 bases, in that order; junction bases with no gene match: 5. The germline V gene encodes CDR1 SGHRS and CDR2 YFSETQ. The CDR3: CASTLAGLTDTQYF. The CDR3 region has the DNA TGCGCCAGCACCCTAGCGGGATTGACAGATACGCAGTATTTT.

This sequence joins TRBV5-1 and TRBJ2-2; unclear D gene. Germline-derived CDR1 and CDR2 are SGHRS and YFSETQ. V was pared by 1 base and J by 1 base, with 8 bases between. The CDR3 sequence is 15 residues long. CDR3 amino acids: CASSLLWGNTGELFF. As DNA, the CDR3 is TGCGCCAGCAGCTTGCTGTGGGGGAACACCGGGGAGCTGTTTTTT.

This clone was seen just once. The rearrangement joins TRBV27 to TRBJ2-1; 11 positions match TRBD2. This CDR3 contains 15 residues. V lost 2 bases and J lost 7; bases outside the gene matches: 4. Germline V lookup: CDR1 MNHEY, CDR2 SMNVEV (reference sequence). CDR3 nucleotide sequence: TGTGCCAGCAGTTTAACGGCTAGCGGGAGGAATGAGCAGTTCTTC. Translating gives CASSLTASGRNEQFF.

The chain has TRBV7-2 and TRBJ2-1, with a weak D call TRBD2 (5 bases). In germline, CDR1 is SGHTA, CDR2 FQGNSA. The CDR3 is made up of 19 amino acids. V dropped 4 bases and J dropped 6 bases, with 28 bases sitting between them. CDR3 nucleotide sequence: TGTGCCAGCAGCTCGATCGTAGCTAGGGATTTTCGTCGGGGCAATGAGCAGTTCTTC. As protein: CASSSIVARDFRRGNEQFF.

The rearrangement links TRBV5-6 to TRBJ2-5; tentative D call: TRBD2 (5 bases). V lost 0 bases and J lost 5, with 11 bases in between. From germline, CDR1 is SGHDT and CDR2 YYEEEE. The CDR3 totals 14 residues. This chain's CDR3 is CASSLAPGKETQYF. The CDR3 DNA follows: TGTGCCAGCAGCTTGGCCCCCGGGAAGGAGACCCAGTACTTC. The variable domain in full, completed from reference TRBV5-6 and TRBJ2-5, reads DAGVTQSPTHLIKTRGQQVTLRCSPKSGHDTVSWYQQALGQGPQFIFQYYEEEERQRGNFPDRFSGHQFPNYSSELNVNALLLGDSALYLCASSLAPGKETQYFGPGTRLLVL.

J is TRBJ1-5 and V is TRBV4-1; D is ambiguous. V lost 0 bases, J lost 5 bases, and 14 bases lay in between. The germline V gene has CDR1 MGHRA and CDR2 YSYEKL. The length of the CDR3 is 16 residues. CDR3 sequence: CASSQDWRAVDQPQHF. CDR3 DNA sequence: TGCGCCAGCAGCCAAGATTGGAGGGCAGTTGATCAGCCCCAGCATTTT.

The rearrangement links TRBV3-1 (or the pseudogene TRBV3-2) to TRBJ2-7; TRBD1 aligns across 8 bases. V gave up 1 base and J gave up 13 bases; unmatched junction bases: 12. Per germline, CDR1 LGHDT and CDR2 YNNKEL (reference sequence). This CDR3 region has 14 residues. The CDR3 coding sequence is TGTGCCAGCAGCCAAGTCTCGGACAGGGCCCCTAGTTACTTC. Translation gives CASSQVSDRAPSYF.

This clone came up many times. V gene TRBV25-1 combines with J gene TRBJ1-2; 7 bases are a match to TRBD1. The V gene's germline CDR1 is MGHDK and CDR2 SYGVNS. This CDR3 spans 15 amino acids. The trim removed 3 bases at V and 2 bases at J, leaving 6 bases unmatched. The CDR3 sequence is CASSEGGTANYGYTF. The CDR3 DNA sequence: TGTGCCAGCAGTGAGGGGGGGACAGCGAACTATGGCTACACCTTC.

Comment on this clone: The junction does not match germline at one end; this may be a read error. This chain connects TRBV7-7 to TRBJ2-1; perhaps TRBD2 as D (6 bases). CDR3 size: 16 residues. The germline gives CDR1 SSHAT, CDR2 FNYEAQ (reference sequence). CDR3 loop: CASSPGLPSSYNEQFF. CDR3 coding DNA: TGTGCTAGCAGCCCGGGACTTCCAAGCTCCTACAATGAGCAGTTCTTC. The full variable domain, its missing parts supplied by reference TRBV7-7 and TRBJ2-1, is GAGVSQSPRYKVTKRGQDVTLRCDPISSHATLYWYQQALGQGPEFLTYFNYEAQPDKSGLPSDRFSAERPEGSISTLTIQRTEQRDSAMYRCASSPGLPSSYNEQFFGPGTRLTVL.

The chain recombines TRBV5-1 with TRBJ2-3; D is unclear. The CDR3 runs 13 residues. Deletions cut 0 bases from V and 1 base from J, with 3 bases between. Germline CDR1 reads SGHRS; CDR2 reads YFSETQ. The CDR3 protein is CASSLEGTDTQYF. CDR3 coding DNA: TGCGCCAGCAGCTTGGAGGGCACAGATACGCAGTATTTT.

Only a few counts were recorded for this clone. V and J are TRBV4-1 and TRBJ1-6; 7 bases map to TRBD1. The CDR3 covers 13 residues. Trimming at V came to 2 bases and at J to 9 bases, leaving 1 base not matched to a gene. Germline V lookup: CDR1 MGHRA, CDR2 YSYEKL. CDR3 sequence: CASSQTGVSPLHF. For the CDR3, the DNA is TGCGCCAGCAGCCAAACAGGGGTTTCACCCCTCCACTTT.

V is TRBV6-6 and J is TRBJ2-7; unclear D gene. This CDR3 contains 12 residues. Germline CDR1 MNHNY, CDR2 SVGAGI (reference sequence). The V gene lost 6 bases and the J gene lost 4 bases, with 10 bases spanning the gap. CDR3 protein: CASSRPRYEQYF. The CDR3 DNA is TGTGCCAGCAGCCGGCCCAGATACGAGCAGTACTTC.

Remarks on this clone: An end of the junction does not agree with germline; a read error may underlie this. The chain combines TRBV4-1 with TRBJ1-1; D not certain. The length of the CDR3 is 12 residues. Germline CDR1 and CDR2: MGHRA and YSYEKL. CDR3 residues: CASGQHYSEAFF. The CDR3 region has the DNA TGCGCCAGCGGCCAACACTATTCTGAAGCTTTCTTT.